What follows are 16 T cell receptor beta chains derived from one specimen sequenced in a study of blood T cell repertoires in COVID-19. The data were produced by immunoSEQ multiplex PCR, yet TCRdb's version contains in-frame clones alone and is incomplete. This table holds about 190,000 clones, roughly 87% found once. Sequencing input: peripheral blood. The receptor set was obtained from a man aged 55 to 70 with active or convalescent COVID-19.

This rearrangement joins TRBV15 to TRBJ2-4; 10 bases map to TRBD1. With 1 base clipped from V and 6 bases from J, the junction kept 15 bases outside the gene matches. The CDR3 runs to 19 residues. The germline gives CDR1 LNHNV, CDR2 YYDKDF (reference sequence). CDR3 region: CATSRGSGQGRNWGNIQYF. In DNA, the CDR3 is TGTGCCACCAGCAGAGGGTCGGGACAGGGGCGGAATTGGGGAAACATTCAGTACTTC.

This clone was seen only once. CDR3 loop: CASSPGQPQSYEQYF. Written as DNA, the CDR3 is TGCGCCAGCAGCCCGGGACAGCCGCAGTCCTACGAGCAGTACTTC. The V and J genes are TRBV5-1 and TRBJ2-7, with 7 bases matching TRBD1. Germline CDR1 and CDR2: SGHRS and YFSETQ. The CDR3 has 15 residues. V lost 4 bases to trimming and J lost 1 base; unmatched junction nucleotides: 8.

J is TRBJ1-3 and V is TRBV6-6; D may be TRBD1 (6 bases). The CDR3 has 17 amino acids. V was shortened by 5 bases and J by 0 bases, with 17 bases between the two germline ends. Germline CDR1 reads MNHNY; CDR2 reads SVGAGI (reference sequence). The CDR3, as DNA: TGTGCCAGCAGTCAAATAACAGGGCTTCTCTCTGGAAACACCATATATTTT. Amino acids: CASSQITGLLSGNTIYF.

This clone was observed a single time. V usage is TRBV6-5 and J usage is TRBJ1-4; unclear D gene. The CDR3 spans 16 residues. Trimming left V 4 bases short and J 0 bases short, with 12 bases between. Germline-derived CDR1 and CDR2 are MNHEY and SVGAGI. Here the CDR3 reads CASSLFQTATNEKLFF. Written as DNA, the CDR3 is TGTGCCAGCAGTTTGTTTCAAACTGCAACTAATGAAAAACTGTTTTTT.

The CDR3 nucleotides read TGTGCCAGTAGTATAGGACCCCCAGGCCTAACGGCTGAAGCTTTCTTT. It codes for CASSIGPPGLTAEAFF. V is TRBV19 and J is TRBJ1-1; D gene uncertain. With 1 base removed from V and 6 bases from J, the gap between germline ends came to 18 bases. The CDR3 runs 16 residues. CDR1 and CDR2 (germline): LNHDA, SQIVND (reference sequence).

This chain links TRBV28 with TRBJ2-7; TRBD1 matches at 7 bases. Germline V CDR1 and CDR2: MDHEN, SYDVKM. The CDR3 has 13 residues. Losses at the gene ends were 8 bases for V and 2 bases for J; bases not matched to a gene: 6. CDR3 residues: CASSRDSTYEQYF. CDR3 bases: TGTGCCAGCTCTCGGGACAGTACCTACGAGCAGTACTTC.

The chain has TRBV24-1 and TRBJ1-3, with D tentatively TRBD1 (6 bases). The CDR3 is 16 amino acids. With 8 bases removed from V and 0 bases from J, the gap between germline ends came to 16 bases. CDR1 and CDR2 (germline): KGHDR, SFDVKD. The CDR3 region is CATILPGHSSGNTIYF. CDR3 bases: TGTGCCACCATTTTACCGGGACACAGCTCTGGAAACACCATATATTTT.

This rearrangement joins TRBV5-1 to TRBJ2-7, with 9 bases aligning to TRBD1. Germline V lookup: CDR1 SGHRS, CDR2 YFSETQ. J lost 1 base, V lost 3 bases, and 2 bases had no gene match. The CDR3 has 14 amino acids. CDR3 DNA: TGCGCCAGCAGCTCCGGGACAGGGTCCTACGAGCAGTACTTC. As protein: CASSSGTGSYEQYF.

This clone appeared a few times. The J gene is TRBJ1-6, the V gene TRBV12-3 or TRBV12-4; D possibly corresponds to TRBD1 (5 bases). V was clipped by 3 bases and J by 7 bases, with 7 bases between them. The CDR3 sequence is 13 residues long. The chain's CDR3 is CASSFGGNSPLHF. CDR3 coding DNA: TGTGCCAGCAGTTTTGGGGGGAATTCACCCCTCCACTTT.

The gene calls are TRBV30 and TRBJ1-6; D may be TRBD1 (6 bases). The CDR3 has 13 residues. The V gene's germline CDR1 is GTSNPN and CDR2 SVGIG (reference sequence). V was trimmed by 0 bases and J by 7 bases, leaving 7 bases between them. The CDR3 DNA reads TGTGCCTGGAGTGTGGACAGAAATTCACCCCTCCACTTT. Amino acids: CAWSVDRNSPLHF.

V and J are TRBV19 and TRBJ1-3; D unclear. The CDR3 is 12 residues long. CDR1 is LNHDA and CDR2 is SQIVND in the germline V gene (reference sequence). Deletions cut 8 bases from V and 0 bases from J, with 5 bases between. CDR3 nucleotide sequence: TGTGCCAGTGTGAGCTCTGGAAACACCATATATTTT. Its translation is CASVSSGNTIYF.

The sample holds one count of this clone. The chain uses TRBV19 and TRBJ1-1, with TRBD1 identical over 10 bases. Germline V gene sequence: CDR1 LNHDA, CDR2 SQIVND (reference sequence). V was clipped by 5 bases and J by 7 bases; unmatched bases: 13. This CDR3 spans 16 amino acids. The CDR3 loop reads CASSVGGGTGAGEAFF. In DNA, the CDR3 is TGTGCCAGTAGTGTAGGAGGCGGGACAGGGGCCGGTGAAGCTTTCTTT. Together with reference TRBV19 and TRBJ1-1, the CDR3 gives the full variable domain: DGGITQSPKYLFRKEGQNVTLSCEQNLNHDAMYWYRQDPGQGLRLIYYSQIVNDFQKGDIAEGYSVSREKKESFPLTVTSAQKNPTAFYLCASSVGGGTGAGEAFFGQGTRLTVV.

The genes are TRBV5-5 and TRBJ1-2, with 7 bases lining up with TRBD1. The CDR3 is 14 residues long. V shed 4 bases, J shed 8 bases, and the junction held 11 bases outside the gene matches. Germline V lookup: CDR1 SGHKS, CDR2 YYEKEE (reference sequence). The CDR3 coding sequence is TGTGCCAGCAGCCTAAGTCCGGGACAGAGAGGCTACACCTTC. Amino acid sequence: CASSLSPGQRGYTF.

The chain is built from TRBV5-1 and TRBJ1-5, with TRBD1 matching 8 bases. After removal of 4 bases from V and 4 bases from J, the junction contained 4 bases not matched to a gene. Germline V gives CDR1 SGHRS, CDR2 YFSETQ. The CDR3 is made up of 14 amino acids. CDR3 bases: TGCGCCAGCAGCCCGGACAGGGCTAATCAGCCCCAGCATTTT. This codes for CASSPDRANQPQHF.

V and J are TRBV4-1 and TRBJ2-7, with TRBD1 identical over 8 bases. Per the germline V gene, CDR1 is MGHRA and CDR2 is YSYEKL. CDR3 size: 15 residues. V dropped 4 bases and J dropped 3; count of bases not matched to a gene: 8. CDR3 region: CASSLATGANYEQYF. CDR3 nucleotides: TGCGCCAGCAGCCTAGCGACAGGGGCGAACTACGAGCAGTACTTC.

V and J are TRBV5-1 and TRBJ2-3, with 16 nucleotides matching TRBD2. The CDR3 loop spans 18 amino acids. V trimming: 4 bases; J trimming: 2 bases; junction bases outside the gene matches: 7. The germline V gene encodes CDR1 SGHRS and CDR2 YFSETQ. The CDR3 sequence is CASSLGLAGGPNTDTQYF. The CDR3 DNA sequence: TGCGCCAGCAGCCTGGGACTAGCGGGGGGGCCTAACACAGATACGCAGTATTTT.